The 22 T cell receptor beta chains below all came from one sample that was sequenced in a study of CD8 T cells in ankylosing spondylitis. Each CDR3 protein gets one entry after TCRdb re-called the 5' RACE reads with MiXCR. Among around 30,000 distinct CDR3 sequences listed, roughly 7.2% were seen once. The sequencing sample was made of blood, either unsorted or a sorted T cell fraction (not recorded which). The receptors originated from a male donor with ankylosing spondylitis or in good health (not recorded which).

This clonotype was picked up many times. The chain employs TRBV28 and TRBJ2-5; D ambiguous. The V end lost 2 bases, the J end lost 5 bases, and 9 bases lay between the germline ends. The CDR3 has 13 amino acids. Germline V CDR1 and CDR2: MDHEN, SYDVKM. The CDR3 coding sequence is TGTGCCAGCAGTTTAGGCCTAGGGGAGACCCAGTACTTC. This codes for CASSLGLGETQYF.

This clonotype was counted at least ten times. V and J are TRBV5-6 and TRBJ2-7; TRBD1 matches 7 bases. There are 13 residues in the CDR3. J gave up 3 bases and V 0 bases, and 0 bases lay outside the gene matches. Germline loops: CDR1 SGHDT, CDR2 YYEEEE. CDR3 sequence reads: CASSLDRGYEQYF. DNA of the CDR3: TGTGCCAGCAGCTTGGACAGGGGCTACGAGCAGTACTTC.

CDR3 in DNA: TGTGCCAGCAGCCCTCAGCCCCCGGGGCAGTTCTTC. Amino acid sequence: CASSPQPPGQFF. This sequence joins TRBV11-2 and TRBJ2-1; D remains unclear. The CDR3 spans 12 residues. Germline lookup yields CDR1 SGHAT and CDR2 FQNNGV. Trimming took 5 bases from V and 12 from J, leaving 14 bases between them.

This clonotype was detected ten times or more. The rearrangement links TRBV19 to TRBJ2-5; tentative D call: TRBD1 (5 bases). V lost 3 bases to trimming and J lost 2 bases, with 19 bases between them. Germline lookup yields CDR1 LNHDA and CDR2 SQIVND (reference sequence). The CDR3 has 17 residues. The CDR3 DNA reads TGTGCCAGTAGTATGGCAGGGCGAAGGGGTCAACAAGAGACCCAGTACTTC. Translation: CASSMAGRRGQQETQYF.

This clonotype was detected many times. This chain connects TRBV7-8 to TRBJ1-6; weak D call: TRBD1 (5 bases). The V gene lost 4 bases and the J gene lost 7 bases, with 17 bases spanning the gap. Germline V gives CDR1 SGHVS, CDR2 FQNEAQ. This CDR3 has 16 residues. The CDR3: CASSSRGGRFNSPLHF. The DNA for the CDR3 is TGTGCCAGCAGCTCTAGGGGTGGGCGCTTCAATTCACCCCTCCACTTT.

This clonotype qualifies as medium-sized. V and J are TRBV5-1 and TRBJ2-1, with 9 bases lining up with TRBD2. The ends lost 1 base at V and 7 bases at J; junction bases unmatched: 9. CDR3 length: 16 amino acids. Germline CDR1 and CDR2: SGHRS and YFSETQ. CDR3 nucleotides: TGCGCCAGCAGCTTGCAGCGGGAGGTGCCGGGGAATGAGCAGTTCTTC. Its translation is CASSLQREVPGNEQFF.

Many counts were recorded for this clonotype. The chain recombines TRBV28 with TRBJ2-2; 10 bases fit TRBD2. The CDR3 extends over 14 amino acids. The ends lost 2 bases at V and 6 bases at J; junction bases unmatched: 0. CDR1 MDHEN and CDR2 SYDVKM come from the germline V gene. CDR3 region: CASSLLAGAGELFF. As DNA, the CDR3 is TGTGCCAGCAGTTTACTAGCGGGAGCCGGGGAGCTGTTTTTT.

This clonotype counts as medium-sized. V is TRBV20-1 and J is TRBJ2-1; no clear D gene. CDR3 length equals 13 residues. With 1 base removed from V and 6 bases from J, the gap between germline ends came to 10 bases. The germline V gene encodes CDR1 DFQATT and CDR2 SNEGSKA (reference sequence). CDR3 amino acids: CSARVDGPNEQFF. The CDR3 DNA follows: TGCAGTGCTAGAGTGGACGGTCCCAATGAGCAGTTCTTC.

This clonotype was counted between two and nine times. The chain carries TRBV20-1 and TRBJ2-1; TRBD2 matches 7 bases. The CDR3 sequence is 14 residues long. With 3 bases clipped from V and 2 bases from J, the junction kept 4 bases outside the gene matches. CDR1 and CDR2 (germline): DFQATT, SNEGSKA (reference sequence). The CDR3: CSASFGRTYNEQFF. The CDR3 DNA sequence: TGCAGTGCTAGTTTCGGGAGGACCTACAATGAGCAGTTCTTC.

This clonotype was counted ten times or more. The chain uses TRBV20-1 and TRBJ2-1, with D possibly TRBD2 on 9 matching bases. CDR3 size: 18 residues. Germline lookup yields CDR1 DFQATT and CDR2 SNEGSKA (reference sequence). V was clipped by 7 bases and J by 3 bases, with 28 bases between them. The CDR3 DNA reads TGCAGTGTCTGGAACAGGGGGGAACTAGCGGGCGACTACAATGAGCAGTTCTTC. Protein: CSVWNRGELAGDYNEQFF.

The table lists this clonotype with a few counts. The CDR3 protein is CASSLGQVKNIQYF. CDR3 coding DNA: TGTGCCAGCAGCTTAGGACAGGTTAAAAACATTCAGTACTTC. The V and J genes are TRBV7-9 and TRBJ2-4, with a tentative D call TRBD1 (6 bases). CDR1 and CDR2 from the germline V gene are SEHNR and FQNEAQ (reference sequence). The CDR3 totals 14 residues. Trimming pared 1 base from V and 4 bases from J, leaving 8 bases between.

There are many counts of this clonotype. The V and J genes are TRBV24-1 and TRBJ2-1; unclear D gene. Germline-derived CDR1 and CDR2 are KGHDR and SFDVKD. The ends were cut back, 9 bases at V and 0 bases at J, with 11 bases in the middle. The CDR3 has 14 amino acids. The CDR3 sequence: CATQSSSSYNEQFF. The CDR3 DNA sequence: TGTGCCACCCAGTCCTCTAGCTCCTACAATGAGCAGTTCTTC.

This clonotype is classed as medium-sized (0.01 to 0.1%). This sequence joins TRBV20-1 and TRBJ2-7; no firm D call. The CDR3 covers 12 residues. The V gene lost 2 bases and the J gene lost 6 bases, with 11 bases spanning the gap. The germline gives CDR1 DFQATT, CDR2 SNEGSKA (reference sequence). CDR3 sequence reads: CSARTSHGEQYF. CDR3 coding DNA: TGCAGTGCTAGAACTTCACACGGCGAGCAGTACTTC.

In its sample, this clonotype was seen many times. The rearrangement uses TRBV9 and TRBJ2-7; 7 bases map to TRBD2. With 1 base clipped from V and 2 bases from J, the junction kept 3 bases outside the gene matches. The CDR3 consists of 14 residues. Germline CDR1 and CDR2: SGDLS and YYNGEE. The CDR3 is CASSVTGTTYEQYF. In DNA form, the CDR3 reads TGTGCCAGCAGCGTAACCGGGACTACCTACGAGCAGTACTTC.

This clonotype was seen at least ten times. This chain's CDR3 is CASSLGQNPTDTQYF. The DNA for the CDR3 is TGTGCCAGCAGCTTAGGGCAGAACCCCACAGATACGCAGTATTTT. The chain has TRBV11-3 and TRBJ2-3, with D unresolved. The V end lost 1 base, the J end lost 2 bases, and 10 bases lay between the germline ends. The CDR3 extends over 15 amino acids. Germline assignment: CDR1 SGHNT and CDR2 YENEEA.

At least ten counts were recorded for this clonotype. The chain couples TRBV5-1 to TRBJ2-2; TRBD1 agrees at 9 bases. Germline lookup yields CDR1 SGHRS and CDR2 YFSETQ. V lost 5 bases, J lost 3 bases, and 5 bases stayed unmatched. The CDR3 length is 15 residues. CDR3: CASRTGTGYTGELFF. Written as DNA, the CDR3 is TGCGCCAGCAGGACCGGGACAGGGTACACCGGGGAGCTGTTTTTT.

This clonotype was seen ten or more times. The chain couples TRBV20-1 to TRBJ2-1; 7 bases are a match to TRBD2. With 0 bases clipped from V and 0 bases from J, the junction kept 17 bases outside the gene matches. This CDR3 has 20 residues. Germline-derived CDR1 and CDR2 are DFQATT and SNEGSKA (reference sequence). The CDR3 bases are TGCAGTGCTAGAGATACCGGGAGGCTAGCGGATCTAAGCTCCTACAATGAGCAGTTCTTC. Its protein is CSARDTGRLADLSSYNEQFF.

The table lists this clonotype with many counts. The chain recombines TRBV20-1 with TRBJ2-7; D is unclear. Trimming shortened V by 3 bases and J by 1 base, and 16 bases separated the two germline ends. Germline V lookup: CDR1 DFQATT, CDR2 SNEGSKA (reference sequence). CDR3 size: 15 residues. CDR3 bases: TGCAGTGCTAGCGGCCCCCAGAGTCGTTCCTACGAGCAGTACTTC. Translation: CSASGPQSRSYEQYF.

This clonotype was detected many times. The V gene is TRBV10-3, the J gene TRBJ2-1; 7 nucleotides line up with TRBD2. Per the germline V gene, CDR1 is ENHRY and CDR2 is SYGVKD. V dropped 2 bases and J dropped 9; count of bases not matched to a gene: 4. CDR3 length equals 13 residues. The CDR3 DNA sequence: TGTGCCATCAGTGAGGGGAGGGAGGGTGAGCAGTTCTTC. Its translation is CAISEGREGEQFF.

This clonotype was recorded at least ten times. The chain employs TRBV19 and TRBJ2-1, with TRBD2 identical over 9 bases. V was pared by 3 bases and J by 4 bases, with 1 base of the junction left unmatched. CDR3 length: 14 residues. In germline, CDR1 is LNHDA, CDR2 SQIVND (reference sequence). CDR3 in amino acids: CASSISGSYNEQFF. The CDR3 DNA follows: TGTGCCAGTAGTATTAGCGGGAGTTACAATGAGCAGTTCTTC.

This clonotype was picked up many times. CDR3 sequence: CASSPPRLADYNEQFF. CDR3 nucleotide sequence: TGTGCCAGCAGCCCACCCCGACTAGCTGATTACAATGAGCAGTTCTTC. This chain joins TRBV4-2 and TRBJ2-1, with 7 positions matching TRBD2. V lost 4 bases and J lost 4; bases outside the gene matches: 10. Per germline, CDR1 LGHNA and CDR2 YNFKEQ. There are 16 residues in the CDR3.

Ten or more counts support this clonotype. V is TRBV5-6 and J is TRBJ2-3; maybe TRBD2 (6 bases). The V end lost 3 bases, the J end lost 4 bases, and 18 bases lay between the germline ends. The CDR3 is made up of 16 amino acids. CDR1 is SGHDT, CDR2 YYEEEE, per germline. This CDR3 reads CASSSVGAGHPDTQYF. In DNA form, the CDR3 reads TGTGCCAGCAGCTCCGTTGGAGCGGGCCACCCAGATACGCAGTATTTT.